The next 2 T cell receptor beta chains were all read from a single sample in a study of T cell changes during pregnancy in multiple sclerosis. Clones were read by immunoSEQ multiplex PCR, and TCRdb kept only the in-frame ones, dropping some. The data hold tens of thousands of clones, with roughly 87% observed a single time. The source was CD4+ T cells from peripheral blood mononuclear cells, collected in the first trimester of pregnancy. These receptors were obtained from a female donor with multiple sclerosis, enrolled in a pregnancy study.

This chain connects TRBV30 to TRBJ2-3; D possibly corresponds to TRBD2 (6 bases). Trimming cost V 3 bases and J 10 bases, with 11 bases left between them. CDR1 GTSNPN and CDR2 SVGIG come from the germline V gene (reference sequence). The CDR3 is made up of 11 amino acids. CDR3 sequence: CAWSGGSPQYF. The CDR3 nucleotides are TGTGCCTGGAGCGGGGGATCACCGCAGTATTTT.

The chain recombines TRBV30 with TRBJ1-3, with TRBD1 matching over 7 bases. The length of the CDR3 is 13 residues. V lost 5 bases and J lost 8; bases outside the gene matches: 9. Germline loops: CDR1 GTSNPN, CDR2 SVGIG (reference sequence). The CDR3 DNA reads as TGTGCCTGGGACGACAGGGCCAGCCACACCATATATTTT. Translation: CAWDDRASHTIYF.